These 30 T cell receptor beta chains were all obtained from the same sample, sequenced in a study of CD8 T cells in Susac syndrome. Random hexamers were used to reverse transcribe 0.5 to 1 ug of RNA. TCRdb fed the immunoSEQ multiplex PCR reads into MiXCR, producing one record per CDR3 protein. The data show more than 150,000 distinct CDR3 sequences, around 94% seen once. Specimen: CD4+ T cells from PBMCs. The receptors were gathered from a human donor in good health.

The CDR3 protein is CASSLAPNQPQHF. For the CDR3, the DNA is TGCGCCAGCAGCTTGGCCCCCAATCAGCCCCAGCATTTT. The rearrangement links TRBV5-1 to TRBJ1-5; D call uncertain. Germline V lookup: CDR1 SGHRS, CDR2 YFSETQ. Between the trimmed V and J ends, which lost 0 bases and 3 bases, there was a span of 4 bases. CDR3 size: 13 residues.

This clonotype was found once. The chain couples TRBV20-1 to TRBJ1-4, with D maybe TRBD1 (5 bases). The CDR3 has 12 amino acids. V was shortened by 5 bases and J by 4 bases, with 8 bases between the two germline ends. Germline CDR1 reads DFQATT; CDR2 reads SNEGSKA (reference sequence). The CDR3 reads CSASGFNEKLFF. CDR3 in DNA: TGCAGTGCTTCAGGGTTTAATGAAAAACTGTTTTTT.

Written as DNA, the CDR3 is TGTGCCAGCCATCTTACCGGGGAGCTGTTTTTT. Translated: CASHLTGELFF. The V gene is TRBV19, the J gene TRBJ2-2; D remains ambiguous. The CDR3 is made up of 11 amino acids. The V end was cut by 9 bases, the J end by 5 bases, with 7 bases between. CDR1 and CDR2 (germline): LNHDA, SQIVND (reference sequence). The entire variable domain, with the rest obtained from reference TRBV19 and TRBJ2-2, is as follows: DGGITQSPKYLFRKEGQNVTLSCEQNLNHDAMYWYRQDPGQGLRLIYYSQIVNDFQKGDIAEGYSVSREKKESFPLTVTSAQKNPTAFYLCASHLTGELFFGEGSRLTVL.

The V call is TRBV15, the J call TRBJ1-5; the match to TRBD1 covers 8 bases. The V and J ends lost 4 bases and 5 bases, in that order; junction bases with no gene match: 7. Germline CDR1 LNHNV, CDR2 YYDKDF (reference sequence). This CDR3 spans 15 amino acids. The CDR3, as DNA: TGTGCCACCAGCATTGCCTCAGGGGGCGATCAGCCCCAGCATTTT. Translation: CATSIASGGDQPQHF.

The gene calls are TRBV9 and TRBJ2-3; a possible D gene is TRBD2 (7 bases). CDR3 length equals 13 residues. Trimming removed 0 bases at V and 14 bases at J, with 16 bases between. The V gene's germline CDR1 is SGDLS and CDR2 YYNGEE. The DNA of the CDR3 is TGTGCCAGCAGCGTAGAGGACAGCGGGGTTCGGTATTTT. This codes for CASSVEDSGVRYF.

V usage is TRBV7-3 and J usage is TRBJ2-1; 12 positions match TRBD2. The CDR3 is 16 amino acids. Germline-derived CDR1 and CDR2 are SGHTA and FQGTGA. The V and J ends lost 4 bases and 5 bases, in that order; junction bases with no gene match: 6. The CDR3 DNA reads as TGTGCCAGCAGCTCACGACTAGCGGGGGCCCACAATGAGCAGTTCTTC. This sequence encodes CASSSRLAGAHNEQFF.

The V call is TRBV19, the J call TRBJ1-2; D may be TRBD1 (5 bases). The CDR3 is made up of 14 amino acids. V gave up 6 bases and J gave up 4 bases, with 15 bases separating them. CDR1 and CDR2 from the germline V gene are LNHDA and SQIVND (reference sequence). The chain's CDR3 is CASRRDFGPYGYTF. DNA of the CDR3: TGTGCCAGTAGGCGGGACTTTGGTCCCTATGGCTACACCTTC.

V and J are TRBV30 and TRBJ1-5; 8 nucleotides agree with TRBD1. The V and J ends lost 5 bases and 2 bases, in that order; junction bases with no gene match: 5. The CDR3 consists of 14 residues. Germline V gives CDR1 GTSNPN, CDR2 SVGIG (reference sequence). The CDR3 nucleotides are TGTGCCTGGGAACCGACAGGGGGCAATCAGCCCCAGCATTTT. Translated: CAWEPTGGNQPQHF.

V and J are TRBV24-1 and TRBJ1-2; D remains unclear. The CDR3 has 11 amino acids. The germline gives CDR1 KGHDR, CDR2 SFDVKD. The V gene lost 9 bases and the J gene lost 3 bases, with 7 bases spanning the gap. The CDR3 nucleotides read TGTGCCACCCGGGAAGACTATGGCTACACCTTC. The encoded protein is CATREDYGYTF.

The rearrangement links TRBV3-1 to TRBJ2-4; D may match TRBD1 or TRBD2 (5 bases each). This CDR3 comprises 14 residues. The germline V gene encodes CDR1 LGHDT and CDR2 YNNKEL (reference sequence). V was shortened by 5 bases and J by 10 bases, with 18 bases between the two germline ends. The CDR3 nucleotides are TGTGCCAGCAGCGGGACCGGGACGGTCTCTATTCAGTACTTC. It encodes CASSGTGTVSIQYF.

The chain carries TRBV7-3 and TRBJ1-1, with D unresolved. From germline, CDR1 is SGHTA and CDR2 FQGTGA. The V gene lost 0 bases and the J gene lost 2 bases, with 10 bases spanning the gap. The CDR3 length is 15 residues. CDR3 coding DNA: TGTGCCAGCAGCTTAACGCACAGAGATAACACTGAAGCTTTCTTT. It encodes CASSLTHRDNTEAFF.

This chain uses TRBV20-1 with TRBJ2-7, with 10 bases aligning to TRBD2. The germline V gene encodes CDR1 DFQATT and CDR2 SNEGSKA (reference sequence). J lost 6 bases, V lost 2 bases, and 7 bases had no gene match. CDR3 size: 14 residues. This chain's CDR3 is CSARTPSGGPEQYF. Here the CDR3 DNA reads TGCAGTGCTAGAACACCTAGCGGGGGTCCCGAGCAGTACTTC.

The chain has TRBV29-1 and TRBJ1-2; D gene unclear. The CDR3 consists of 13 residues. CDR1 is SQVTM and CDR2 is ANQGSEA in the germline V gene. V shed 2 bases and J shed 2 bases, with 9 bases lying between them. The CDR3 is CSVESGQNYGYTF. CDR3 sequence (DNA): TGCAGCGTTGAATCCGGGCAGAACTATGGCTACACCTTC.

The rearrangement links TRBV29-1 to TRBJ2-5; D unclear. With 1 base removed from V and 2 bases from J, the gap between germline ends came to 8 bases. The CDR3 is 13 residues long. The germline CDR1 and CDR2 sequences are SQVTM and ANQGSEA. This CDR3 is CSVEGTDQETQYF. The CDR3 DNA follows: TGCAGCGTTGAAGGGACGGATCAAGAGACCCAGTACTTC. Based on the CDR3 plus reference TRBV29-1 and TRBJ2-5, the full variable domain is SAVISQKPSRDICQRGTSLTIQCQVDSQVTMMFWYRQQPGQSLTLIATANQGSEATYESGFVIDKFPISRPNLTFSTLTVSNMSPEDSSIYLCSVEGTDQETQYFGPGTRLLVL.

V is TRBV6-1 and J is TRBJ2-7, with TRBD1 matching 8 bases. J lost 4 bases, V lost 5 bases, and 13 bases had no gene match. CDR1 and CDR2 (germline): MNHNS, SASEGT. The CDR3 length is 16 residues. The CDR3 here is CASSLLRGTGFYEQYF. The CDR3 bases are TGTGCCAGCAGTCTCCTCCGGGGGACAGGCTTTTACGAGCAGTACTTC.

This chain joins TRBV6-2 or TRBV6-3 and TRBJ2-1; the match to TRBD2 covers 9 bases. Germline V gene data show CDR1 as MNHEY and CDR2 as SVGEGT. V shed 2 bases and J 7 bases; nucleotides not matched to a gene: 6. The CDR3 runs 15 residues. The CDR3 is CASSYAGLAGNEQFF. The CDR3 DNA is TGTGCCAGCAGTTACGCCGGTCTAGCGGGAAATGAGCAGTTCTTC.

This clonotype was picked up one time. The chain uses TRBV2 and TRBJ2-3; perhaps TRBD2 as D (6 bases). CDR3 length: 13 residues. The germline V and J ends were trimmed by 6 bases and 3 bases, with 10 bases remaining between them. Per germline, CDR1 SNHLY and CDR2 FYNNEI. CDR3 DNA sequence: TGTGCCAGCAGCGGCCGGGAGACAGATACGCAGTATTTT. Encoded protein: CASSGRETDTQYF.

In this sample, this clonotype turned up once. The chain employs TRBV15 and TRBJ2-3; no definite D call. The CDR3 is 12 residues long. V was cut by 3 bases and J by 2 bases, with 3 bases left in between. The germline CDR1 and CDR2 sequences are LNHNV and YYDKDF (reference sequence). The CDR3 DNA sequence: TGTGCCACCAGCAGTCTCACAGATACGCAGTATTTT. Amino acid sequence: CATSSLTDTQYF.

Here the CDR3 reads CASSLAGSGNIQYF. In DNA, the CDR3 is TGCGCCAGCAGCTTGGCCGGGTCTGGTAACATTCAGTACTTC. The chain carries TRBV5-1 and TRBJ2-4; D unclear. This CDR3 contains 14 residues. Germline CDR1 and CDR2: SGHRS and YFSETQ. V lost 0 bases and J lost 7, with 11 bases in between.

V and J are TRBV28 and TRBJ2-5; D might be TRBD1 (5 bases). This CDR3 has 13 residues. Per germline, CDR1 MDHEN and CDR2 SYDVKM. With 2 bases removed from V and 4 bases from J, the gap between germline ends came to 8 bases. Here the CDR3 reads CASSLAGLETQYF. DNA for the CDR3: TGTGCCAGCAGTTTAGCAGGGCTAGAGACCCAGTACTTC.

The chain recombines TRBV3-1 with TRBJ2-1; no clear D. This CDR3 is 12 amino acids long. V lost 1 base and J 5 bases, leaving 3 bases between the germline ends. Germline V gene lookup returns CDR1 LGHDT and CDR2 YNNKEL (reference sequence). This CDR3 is CASSQGDNEQFF. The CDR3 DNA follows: TGTGCCAGCAGCCAAGGAGACAATGAGCAGTTCTTC.

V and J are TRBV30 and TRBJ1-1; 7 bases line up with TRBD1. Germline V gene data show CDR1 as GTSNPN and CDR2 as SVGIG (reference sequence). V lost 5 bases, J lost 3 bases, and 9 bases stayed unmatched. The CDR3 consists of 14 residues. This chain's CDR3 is CAWVNRGRDTEAFF. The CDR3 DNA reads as TGTGCCTGGGTTAACAGGGGACGGGACACTGAAGCTTTCTTT.

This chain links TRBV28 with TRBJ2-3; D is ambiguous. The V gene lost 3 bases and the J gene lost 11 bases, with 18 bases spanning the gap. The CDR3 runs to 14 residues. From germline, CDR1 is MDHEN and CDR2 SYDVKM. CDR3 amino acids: CASSFADRPELQYF. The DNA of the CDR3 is TGTGCCAGCAGTTTTGCGGATCGGCCCGAGCTGCAGTATTTT. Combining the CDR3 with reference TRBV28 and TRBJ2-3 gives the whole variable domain DVKVTQSSRYLVKRTGEKVFLECVQDMDHENMFWYRQDPGLGLRLIYFSYDVKMKEKGDIPEGYSVSREKKERFSLILESASTNQTSMYLCASSFADRPELQYFGPGTRLTVL.

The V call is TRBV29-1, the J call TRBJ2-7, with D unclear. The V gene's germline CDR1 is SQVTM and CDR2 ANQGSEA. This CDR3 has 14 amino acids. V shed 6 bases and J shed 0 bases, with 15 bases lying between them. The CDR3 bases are TGCAGCGTGAGACGACGGTTGAGCTCCTACGAGCAGTACTTC. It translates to CSVRRRLSSYEQYF.

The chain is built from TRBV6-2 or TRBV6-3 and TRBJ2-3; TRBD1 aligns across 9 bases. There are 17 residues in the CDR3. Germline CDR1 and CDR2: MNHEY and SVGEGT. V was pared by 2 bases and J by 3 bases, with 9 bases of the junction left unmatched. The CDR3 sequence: CASSYGKGTGTTDTQYF. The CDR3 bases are TGTGCCAGCAGTTACGGGAAAGGGACAGGGACAACAGATACGCAGTATTTT.

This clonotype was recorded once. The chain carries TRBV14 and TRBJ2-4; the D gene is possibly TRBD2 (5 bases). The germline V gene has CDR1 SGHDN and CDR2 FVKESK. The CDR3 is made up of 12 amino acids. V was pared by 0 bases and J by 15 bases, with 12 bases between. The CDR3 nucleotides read TGTGCCAGCAGCCAAGACCGGGGTAGGATGTACTTC. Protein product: CASSQDRGRMYF.

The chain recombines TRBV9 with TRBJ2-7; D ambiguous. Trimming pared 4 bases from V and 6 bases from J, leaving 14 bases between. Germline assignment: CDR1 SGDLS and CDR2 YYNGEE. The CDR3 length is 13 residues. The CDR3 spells CASSKSAAPEQYF. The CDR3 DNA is TGTGCCAGCAGCAAAAGTGCAGCGCCCGAGCAGTACTTC.

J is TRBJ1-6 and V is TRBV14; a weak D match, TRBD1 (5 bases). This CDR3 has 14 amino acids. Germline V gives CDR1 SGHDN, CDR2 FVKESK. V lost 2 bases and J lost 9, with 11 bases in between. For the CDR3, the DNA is TGTGCCAGCAGCCAACAGGGCGCGGGTTCACCCCTCCACTTT. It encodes CASSQQGAGSPLHF.

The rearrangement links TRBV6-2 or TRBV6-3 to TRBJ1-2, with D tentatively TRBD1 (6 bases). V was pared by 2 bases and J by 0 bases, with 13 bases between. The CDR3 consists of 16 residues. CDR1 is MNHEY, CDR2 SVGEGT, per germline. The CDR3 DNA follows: TGTGCCAGCAGTTACCACCGGGACACACCTAACTATGGCTACACCTTC. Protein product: CASSYHRDTPNYGYTF.

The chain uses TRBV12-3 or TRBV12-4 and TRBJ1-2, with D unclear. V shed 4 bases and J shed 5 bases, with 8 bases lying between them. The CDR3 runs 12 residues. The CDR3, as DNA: TGTGCCAGCAGTTCGCCAGGATATGGCTACACCTTC. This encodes CASSSPGYGYTF.